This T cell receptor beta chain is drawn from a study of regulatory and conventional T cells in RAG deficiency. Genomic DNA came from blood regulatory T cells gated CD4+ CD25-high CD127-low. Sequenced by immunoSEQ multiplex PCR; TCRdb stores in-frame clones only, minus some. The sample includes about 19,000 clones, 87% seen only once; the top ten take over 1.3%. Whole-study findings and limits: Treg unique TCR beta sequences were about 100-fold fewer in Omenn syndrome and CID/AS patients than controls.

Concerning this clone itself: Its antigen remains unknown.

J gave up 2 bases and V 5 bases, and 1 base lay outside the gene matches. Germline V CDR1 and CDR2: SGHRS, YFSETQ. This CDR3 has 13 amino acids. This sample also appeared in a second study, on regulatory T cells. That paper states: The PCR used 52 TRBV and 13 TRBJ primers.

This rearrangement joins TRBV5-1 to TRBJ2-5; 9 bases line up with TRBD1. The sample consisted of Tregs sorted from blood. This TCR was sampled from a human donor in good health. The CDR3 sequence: CASRGTGQETQYF. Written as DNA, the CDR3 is TGCGCCAGCAGGGGGACAGGGCAAGAGACCCAGTACTTC.